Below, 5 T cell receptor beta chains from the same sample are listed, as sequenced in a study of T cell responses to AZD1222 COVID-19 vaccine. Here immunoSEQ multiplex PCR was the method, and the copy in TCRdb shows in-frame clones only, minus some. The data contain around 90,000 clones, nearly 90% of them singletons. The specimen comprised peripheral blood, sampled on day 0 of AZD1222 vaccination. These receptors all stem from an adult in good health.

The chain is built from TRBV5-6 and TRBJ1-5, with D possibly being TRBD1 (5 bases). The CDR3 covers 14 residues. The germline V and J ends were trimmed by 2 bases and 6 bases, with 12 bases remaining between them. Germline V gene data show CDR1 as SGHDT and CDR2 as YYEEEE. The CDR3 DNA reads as TGTGCCAGCAGCTTTTGGCAGGGAAGTCAGCCCCAGCATTTT. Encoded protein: CASSFWQGSQPQHF. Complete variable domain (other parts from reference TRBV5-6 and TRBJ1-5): DAGVTQSPTHLIKTRGQQVTLRCSPKSGHDTVSWYQQALGQGPQFIFQYYEEEERQRGNFPDRFSGHQFPNYSSELNVNALLLGDSALYLCASSFWQGSQPQHFGDGTRLSIL.

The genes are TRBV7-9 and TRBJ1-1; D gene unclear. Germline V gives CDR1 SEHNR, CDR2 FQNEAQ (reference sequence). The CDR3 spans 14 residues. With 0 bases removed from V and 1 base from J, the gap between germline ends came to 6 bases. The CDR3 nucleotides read TGTGCCAGCAGCTTAGCGCTAAAGAACACTGAAGCTTTCTTT. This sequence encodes CASSLALKNTEAFF. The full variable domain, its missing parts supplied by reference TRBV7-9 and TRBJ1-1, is DTGVSQNPRHKITKRGQNVTFRCDPISEHNRLYWYRQTLGQGPEFLTYFQNEAQLEKSRLLSDRFSAERPKGSFSTLEIQRTEQGDSAMYLCASSLALKNTEAFFGQGTRLTVV.

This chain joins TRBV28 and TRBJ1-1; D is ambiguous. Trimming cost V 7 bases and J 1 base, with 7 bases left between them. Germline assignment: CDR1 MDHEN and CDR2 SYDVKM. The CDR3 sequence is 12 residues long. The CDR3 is CASNLRNTEAFF. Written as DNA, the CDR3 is TGTGCCAGCAATCTGAGGAACACTGAAGCTTTCTTT.

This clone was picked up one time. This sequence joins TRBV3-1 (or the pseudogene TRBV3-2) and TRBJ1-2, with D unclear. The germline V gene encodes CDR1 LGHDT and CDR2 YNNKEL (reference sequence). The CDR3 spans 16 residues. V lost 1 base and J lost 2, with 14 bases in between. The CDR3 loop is CASSQGSLVGNYGYTF. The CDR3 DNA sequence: TGTGCCAGCAGCCAAGGGTCCCTAGTCGGGAACTATGGCTACACCTTC.

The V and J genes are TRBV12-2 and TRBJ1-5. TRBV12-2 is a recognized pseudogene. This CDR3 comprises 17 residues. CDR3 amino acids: CASRRPGTSYSNQPQHF. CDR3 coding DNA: TGTGCAAGTCGCCGCCCCGGGACCTCTTATAGCAATCAGCCCCAGCATTTT.